These 14 T cell receptor beta chains were all obtained from the same sample, sequenced in a study of shared clonotypes between healthy human individuals. The protocol was immunoSEQ multiplex PCR, while the TCRdb copy is restricted to in-frame clones and leaves out a portion. The data hold about 2 million clones, with 95% observed a single time. The specimen was naive CD4+ T cells sorted from blood. As to subset: CD45RA+ positively selected. These receptors were taken from a man aged 18-30 years in good health.

The chain joins TRBV6-1 to TRBJ1-1; D remains ambiguous. Germline assignment: CDR1 MNHNS and CDR2 SASEGT. CDR3 length: 14 residues. V lost 6 bases to trimming and J lost 4 bases, with 15 bases between them. CDR3 region: CASSTHPSGTEAFF. CDR3 DNA: TGTGCCAGCAGCACCCATCCCTCGGGCACTGAAGCTTTCTTT.

This chain joins TRBV19 and TRBJ1-1; D unresolved. Germline CDR1 and CDR2: LNHDA and SQIVND (reference sequence). Trimming pared 3 bases from V and 2 bases from J, leaving 7 bases between. The CDR3 runs 13 residues. CDR3 nucleotides: TGTGCCAGTAGTATTTCGGATAACACTGAAGCTTTCTTT. This codes for CASSISDNTEAFF.

The chain joins TRBV30 to TRBJ2-6, with D unclear. This CDR3 has 15 amino acids. Germline V gives CDR1 GTSNPN, CDR2 SVGIG (reference sequence). V dropped 2 bases and J dropped 1 base, with 9 bases sitting between them. The CDR3 is CAWSRIRSGANVLTF. In DNA, the CDR3 is TGTGCCTGGAGTAGAATCCGATCTGGGGCCAACGTCCTGACTTTC. Complete variable domain (other parts from reference TRBV30 and TRBJ2-6): SQTIHQWPATLVQPVGSPLSLECTVEGTSNPNLYWYRQAAGRGLQLLFYSVGIGQISSEVPQNLSASRPQDRQFILSSKKLLLSDSGFYLCAWSRIRSGANVLTFGAGSRLTVL.

The gene calls are TRBV19 and TRBJ1-5; D gene unclear. V lost 7 bases and J lost 0, with 13 bases in between. CDR1 and CDR2 (germline): LNHDA, SQIVND (reference sequence). The length of the CDR3 is 15 residues. CDR3: CASNPRANSNQPQHF. As DNA, the CDR3 is TGTGCCAGTAACCCCCGGGCTAATAGCAATCAGCCCCAGCATTTT.

This clone came up many times. CDR3 sequence reads: CASSPSPGNTIYF. CDR3 nucleotides: TGTGCCAGCAGCCCGAGCCCTGGAAACACCATATATTTT. The J gene is TRBJ1-3, the V gene TRBV9; D is unresolved. The CDR3 spans 13 residues. Trimming shortened V by 4 bases and J by 2 bases, and 7 bases separated the two germline ends. CDR1 SGDLS and CDR2 YYNGEE come from the germline V gene.

This chain connects TRBV6-5 to TRBJ1-3; D unclear. Deletions cut 3 bases from V and 2 bases from J, with 14 bases between. In germline, CDR1 is MNHEY, CDR2 SVGAGI. The CDR3 is 16 amino acids. The DNA of the CDR3 is TGTGCCAGCAGTTATCGGGCGCCGGGGACTGGAAACACCATATATTTT. Its translation: CASSYRAPGTGNTIYF.

The rearrangement links TRBV10-3 to TRBJ2-5; 10 bases agree with TRBD1. Germline trimming cut 5 bases from V and 6 bases from J; bases unmatched to any gene: 9. This CDR3 is 15 amino acids long. The germline V gene has CDR1 ENHRY and CDR2 SYGVKD. DNA for the CDR3: TGTGCCATCAGTCCCGGGACAGGGGTCGGGCAGACCCAGTACTTC. It translates to CAISPGTGVGQTQYF.

This clone was found once. The chain carries TRBV11-2 and TRBJ1-5; D might be TRBD1 (5 bases). CDR1 is SGHAT, CDR2 FQNNGV, per germline. The V gene lost 5 bases and the J gene lost 4 bases, with 9 bases spanning the gap. This CDR3 spans 13 amino acids. The CDR3 coding sequence is TGTGCCAGCAGCCAGGGCCAAAATCAGCCCCAGCATTTT. It codes for CASSQGQNQPQHF.

The genes are TRBV28 and TRBJ1-4, with 7 bases identical to TRBD1. The germline CDR1 and CDR2 sequences are MDHEN and SYDVKM. This CDR3 is built from 15 residues. Trimming at V came to 4 bases and at J to 10 bases, leaving 12 bases not matched to a gene. CDR3 sequence reads: CASSSQRGGVGKLFF. As DNA, the CDR3 is TGTGCCAGCAGTTCCCAGAGAGGGGGCGTCGGAAAACTGTTTTTT.

This clone was counted a few times. The chain carries TRBV7-9 and TRBJ2-6, with D tentatively TRBD1 or TRBD2 (5 bases each). With 2 bases removed from V and 4 bases from J, the gap between germline ends came to 9 bases. The germline CDR1 and CDR2 sequences are SEHNR and FQNEAQ (reference sequence). This CDR3 spans 15 amino acids. CDR3 sequence reads: CASSLPGTGANVLTF. CDR3 nucleotides: TGTGCCAGCAGCTTACCGGGGACCGGGGCCAACGTCCTGACTTTC.

The J gene is TRBJ1-1, the V gene TRBV4-1, with D hard to call. The CDR3 is 15 residues long. Per the germline V gene, CDR1 is MGHRA and CDR2 is YSYEKL. The germline V and J ends were trimmed by 0 bases and 6 bases, with 14 bases remaining between them. The CDR3 bases are TGCGCCAGCAGCCAAGATGTCGGGCTACCCTCTGAAGCTTTCTTT. It encodes CASSQDVGLPSEAFF.

The CDR3 reads CASSLGIWAQTSSYNSPLHF. CDR3 bases: TGTGCCAGCAGTTTGGGAATATGGGCACAGACAAGCTCCTATAATTCACCCCTCCACTTT. This chain links TRBV28 with TRBJ1-6; the D is unclear. This CDR3 has 20 residues. Trimming took off 3 bases at V and 0 bases at J, with 21 bases between the two ends. Germline-derived CDR1 and CDR2 are MDHEN and SYDVKM.

This sequence joins TRBV7-2 and TRBJ2-5; TRBD2 matches at 7 bases. J lost 0 bases, V lost 5 bases, and 9 bases had no gene match. There are 16 residues in the CDR3. Germline CDR1 is SGHTA and CDR2 is FQGNSA. The CDR3 nucleotides are TGTGCCAGCAGCCACCCTTTGGGGGGGAACCAAGAGACCCAGTACTTC. The encoded protein is CASSHPLGGNQETQYF. The full variable domain, in which reference TRBV7-2 and TRBJ2-5 provide the parts outside the CDR3, is GAGVSQSPSNKVTEKGKDVELRCDPISGHTALYWYRQSLGQGLEFLIYFQGNSAPDKSGLPSDRFSAERTGGSVSTLTIQRTQQEDSAVYLCASSHPLGGNQETQYFGPGTRLLVL.

The chain joins TRBV5-1 to TRBJ2-7, with 7 bases fitting TRBD1. Germline V gene lookup returns CDR1 SGHRS and CDR2 YFSETQ. J gave up 5 bases and V 2 bases, and 19 bases lay outside the gene matches. This CDR3 comprises 18 residues. The DNA for the CDR3 is TGCGCCAGCAGCTTAATGGTGGTTGGACAGGCAGGTTTCCACGAGCAGTACTTC. Translated: CASSLMVVGQAGFHEQYF. The variable domain in full, completed from reference TRBV5-1 and TRBJ2-7, reads KAGVTQTPRYLIKTRGQQVTLSCSPISGHRSVSWYQQTPGQGLQFLFEYFSETQRNKGNFPGRFSGRQFSNSRSEMNVSTLELGDSALYLCASSLMVVGQAGFHEQYFGPGTRLTVT.